This TCR beta chain was captured in a study of cytomegalovirus exposure and HLA in healthy donors. Overall study results and limits: Some public TCRs appeared in many individuals, while most sequences were rare. A missense variant in DCLRE1C was later tied to TCR beta V- and J-gene trimming.

Comment on this clone: No antigen is known for it.

13 Jbeta primers and 60 Vbeta primers were used for the PCR. Profiled with immunoSEQ multiplex PCR; TCRdb holds only in-frame clones, not every one. The sample has about 160,000 clones, less than 90% seen once. With 6 bases clipped from V and 1 base from J, the junction kept 3 bases outside the gene matches. The germline V gene encodes CDR1 LNHDA and CDR2 SQIVND (reference sequence). The CDR3 is made up of 14 amino acids. The J gene is TRBJ2-5, the V gene TRBV19; 9 bases fit TRBD2. Sample: PBMCs. The sequence came from a woman between 18 and 30 years old in good health and CMV-seronegative. CDR3 in DNA: TGTGCCAGTAGATCTAGCGGGGCCCAAGAGACCCAGTACTTC. It encodes CASRSSGAQETQYF.